This passage covers 12 T cell receptor beta chains from one sample sequenced in a study of radiotherapy plus CTLA-4 blockade in lung cancer. Sequencing was performed with immunoSEQ multiplex PCR; in TCRdb, only in-frame clones are kept and a portion is missing. The profile shows about 78,000 clones, roughly 86% of them singletons. Specimen: peripheral blood, collected from a patient treated with radiotherapy plus ipilimumab. The receptors here all came from a human donor with non-small cell lung cancer who had a partial response to radiotherapy plus ipilimumab.

The chain links TRBV23-1 to TRBJ2-2, with TRBD2 matching over 7 bases. TRBV23-1 is an open reading frame whose function is uncertain. The CDR3 has 18 residues. V shed 4 bases, J shed 7 bases, and the junction held 18 bases outside the gene matches. The DNA for the CDR3 is TGCGCCAGCAGTCGACTGCATAAGGGCCGGGAGGCAAGCGGGGAGCTGTTTTTT. This encodes CASSRLHKGREASGELFF.

V gene TRBV7-8 combines with J gene TRBJ2-3; D gene uncertain. Germline-derived CDR1 and CDR2 are SGHVS and FQNEAQ. The V end lost 1 base, the J end lost 6 bases, and 8 bases lay between the germline ends. The CDR3 has 13 residues. The CDR3 DNA is TGTGCCAGCAGCTTAGTAGTACGGGATACGCAGTATTTT. Translating gives CASSLVVRDTQYF. Using reference TRBV7-8 and TRBJ2-3 for the parts outside the CDR3, the full variable domain is GAGVSQSPRYKVAKRGQDVALRCDPISGHVSLFWYQQALGQGPEFLTYFQNEAQLDKSGLPSDRFFAERPEGSVSTLKIQRTQQEDSAVYLCASSLVVRDTQYFGPGTRLTVL.

This chain connects TRBV6-6 to TRBJ2-7, with a possible D match to TRBD1 (7 bases). V lost 6 bases, J lost 0 bases, and 12 bases lay in between. The CDR3 length is 14 residues. Germline V CDR1 and CDR2: MNHNY, SVGAGI (reference sequence). CDR3 sequence reads: CASRGGQSSYEQYV. The CDR3 DNA is TGTGCCAGCAGGGGGGGACAGAGCTCCTACGAGCAGTACGTC.

V and J are TRBV21-1 and TRBJ2-7; the D call TRBD1 from the table was never checked on the DNA. TRBV21-1 is shown as a pseudogene. This CDR3 comprises 17 residues. The CDR3 loop is CASSLPGRQGHSYEQYF. In DNA form, the CDR3 reads TGTGCCAGCAGCCTACCGGGGAGACAGGGGCACTCCTACGAGCAGTACTTC.

The gene calls are TRBV5-4 and TRBJ2-2, with TRBD1 as a possible D gene (6 bases). This CDR3 has 15 amino acids. Germline CDR1 reads SGHNT; CDR2 reads YYREEE (reference sequence). Trimming left V 0 bases short and J 5 bases short, with 11 bases between. The CDR3: CASSLASQGTGELFF. The CDR3, as DNA: TGTGCCAGCAGCTTGGCTAGCCAGGGGACCGGGGAGCTGTTTTTT.

The chain uses TRBV10-3 and TRBJ2-6; weak D call: TRBD1 (5 bases). The CDR3 totals 15 residues. Germline V CDR1 and CDR2: ENHRY, SYGVKD. Trimming cost V 6 bases and J 0 bases, with 9 bases left between them. The CDR3, as DNA: TGTGCCATCAGCCCAGGGATCTCTGGGGCCAACGTCCTGACTTTC. Translating gives CAISPGISGANVLTF.

V usage is TRBV18 and J usage is TRBJ2-7; 8 bases are shared with TRBD2. The germline CDR1 and CDR2 sequences are KGHSH and LQKENI. The CDR3 sequence is 18 residues long. V lost 6 bases, J lost 4 bases, and 20 bases stayed unmatched. The CDR3, as DNA: TGTGCCAGCTCCCGGATGCTGAGCGGGAGATGGGAAGTATACGAGCAGTACGTC. Encoded protein: CASSRMLSGRWEVYEQYV.

The chain joins TRBV7-2 to TRBJ1-2; D not resolved. From germline, CDR1 is SGHTA and CDR2 FQGNSA. The V end lost 4 bases, the J end lost 4 bases, and 13 bases lay between the germline ends. This CDR3 has 14 amino acids. In DNA form, the CDR3 reads TGTGCCAGCAGCTCCATCGGTAGTATCTATGGCTACACCTTC. It yields the protein CASSSIGSIYGYTF.

This clone occurred once. The CDR3 DNA sequence: TGTGCGATGGGGGAGGAACTCTATGGCTACACCTTC. This encodes CAMGEELYGYTF. The gene calls are TRBV2 and TRBJ1-2; TRBD1 is a possible D gene (5 bases). In germline, CDR1 is SNHLY, CDR2 FYNNEI. The CDR3 runs to 12 residues.

This chain connects TRBV30 to TRBJ2-7; 8 bases map to TRBD1. V lost 2 bases and J lost 5; bases outside the gene matches: 20. Germline CDR1 GTSNPN, CDR2 SVGIG (reference sequence). The CDR3 extends over 18 amino acids. The CDR3 DNA follows: TGTGCCTGGAGTCCCCATTTTAAAAGGGACAGGTATATCGACGAGCAGTACTTC. Amino acids: CAWSPHFKRDRYIDEQYF.

V usage is TRBV28 and J usage is TRBJ1-4, with D uncertain. The CDR3 length is 15 residues. Germline V gene lookup returns CDR1 MDHEN and CDR2 SYDVKM. Trimming stripped 4 bases from V and 5 bases from J, with 14 bases between. CDR3 sequence reads: CASSSSGVGNEKLFF. CDR3 nucleotides: TGTGCCAGCAGTTCGTCCGGGGTGGGGAATGAAAAACTGTTTTTT.

The chain has TRBV5-4 and TRBJ2-5, with TRBD1 matching 8 bases. The CDR3 loop spans 14 amino acids. V lost 2 bases, J lost 6 bases, and 6 bases stayed unmatched. The germline V gene encodes CDR1 SGHNT and CDR2 YYREEE (reference sequence). CDR3 amino acids: CASSFQGASKTQYF. CDR3 bases: TGTGCCAGCAGCTTCCAGGGGGCTTCGAAGACCCAGTACTTC.